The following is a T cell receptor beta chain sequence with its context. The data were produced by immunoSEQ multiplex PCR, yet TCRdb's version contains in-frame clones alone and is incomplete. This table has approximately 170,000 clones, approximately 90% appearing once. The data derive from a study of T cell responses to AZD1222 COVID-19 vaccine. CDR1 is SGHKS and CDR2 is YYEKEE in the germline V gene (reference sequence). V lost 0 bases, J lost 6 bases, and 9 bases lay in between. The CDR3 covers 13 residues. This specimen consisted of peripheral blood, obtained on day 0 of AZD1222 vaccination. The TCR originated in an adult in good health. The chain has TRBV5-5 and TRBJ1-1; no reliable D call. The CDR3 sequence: CASSLEFGPEAFF. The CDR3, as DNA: TGTGCCAGCAGCTTGGAATTTGGGCCTGAAGCTTTCTTT.